Listed here are 9 T cell receptor beta chains from one sample, sequenced in a study of blood T cell repertoires in COVID-19. Sequencing used immunoSEQ multiplex PCR; TCRdb keeps in-frame clones, though not all of them. The repertoire has roughly 53,000 clones, roughly 88% of them found once; the top ten carry 14%. Sequenced sample: peripheral blood. The receptors stem from a human donor in a cohort sampled during active COVID-19.

This clone was counted a single time. The J gene is TRBJ2-7, the V gene TRBV7-9, with D maybe TRBD2 (6 bases). Per germline, CDR1 SEHNR and CDR2 FQNEAQ (reference sequence). V was trimmed by 3 bases and J by 7 bases, leaving 28 bases between them. The CDR3 contains 18 residues. CDR3 bases: TGTGCCAGCAGCTTCCTTGGCGGGGAAGGGTGGACCGCCAAAGAGCAGTACTTC. It specifies CASSFLGGEGWTAKEQYF.

The chain carries TRBV28 and TRBJ1-4; 8 positions match TRBD1. Unmatched junction bases numbered 12, after V lost 8 bases and J lost 7 bases. The germline gives CDR1 MDHEN, CDR2 SYDVKM. CDR3 length equals 15 residues. CDR3 sequence reads: CASRPDRGLGEKLFF. For the CDR3, the DNA is TGTGCCAGCCGCCCAGACAGGGGTTTAGGTGAAAAACTGTTTTTT.

This chain joins TRBV6-5 and TRBJ1-2; 8 nucleotides align to TRBD1. This CDR3 has 13 residues. V trimming: 4 bases; J trimming: 4 bases; junction bases outside the gene matches: 2. CDR1 and CDR2 (germline): MNHEY, SVGAGI. The CDR3 DNA sequence: TGTGCCAGCAGTTTAGACAGGGGCTATGGCTACACCTTC. This encodes CASSLDRGYGYTF.

The rearrangement uses TRBV5-1 and TRBJ2-5; 7 bases match TRBD2. Looked up from germline, CDR1 is SGHRS and CDR2 is YFSETQ. The length of the CDR3 is 18 residues. V dropped 0 bases and J dropped 4; count of bases not matched to a gene: 15. The CDR3 nucleotides are TGCGCCAGCAGCTTGGTGGTTCTGGCGGGGGTGATAGGAGAGACCCAGTACTTC. Amino acids: CASSLVVLAGVIGETQYF.

This clone appeared once. The chain combines TRBV9 with TRBJ2-6; TRBD1 might be the D (6 bases). Trimming left V 1 base short and J 1 base short, with 6 bases between. The CDR3 has 15 residues. Germline CDR1 is SGDLS and CDR2 is YYNGEE. In DNA, the CDR3 is TGTGCCAGCAGCGTAAGGGGGTCTGGGGCCAACGTCCTGACTTTC. It is translated as CASSVRGSGANVLTF.

The chain couples TRBV29-1 to TRBJ2-7, with TRBD1 identical over 7 bases. The germline CDR1 and CDR2 sequences are SQVTM and ANQGSEA. The length of the CDR3 is 14 residues. V was clipped by 5 bases and J by 9 bases; unmatched bases: 16. The CDR3 nucleotides read TGCAGCGTTATACAAAGGACAGGTCCTCGGGTGCAGTACTTC. It translates to CSVIQRTGPRVQYF.

The V and J genes are TRBV11-2 and TRBJ1-2; weak D call: TRBD1 (5 bases). V gave up 7 bases and J gave up 6 bases, with 18 bases separating them. Germline V gene sequence: CDR1 SGHAT, CDR2 FQNNGV. The CDR3 sequence is 14 residues long. The chain's CDR3 is CASTASLGVDGYTF. DNA for the CDR3: TGTGCCAGCACCGCCTCATTAGGGGTTGATGGCTACACCTTC.

V and J are TRBV14 and TRBJ2-1; 7 nucleotides align to TRBD2. Per germline, CDR1 SGHDN and CDR2 FVKESK. The CDR3 runs 15 residues. V was pared by 4 bases and J by 6 bases, with 9 bases of the junction left unmatched. CDR3 DNA: TGTGCCAGCAGCCGTGGACTAGGGTGGGGCAATGAGCAGTTCTTC. Translating gives CASSRGLGWGNEQFF.

The chain uses TRBV30 and TRBJ2-3; 7 bases agree with TRBD2. The CDR3 runs 20 residues. Germline V gives CDR1 GTSNPN, CDR2 SVGIG (reference sequence). The trim removed 2 bases at V and 3 bases at J, leaving 23 bases unmatched. The CDR3 region is CAWSTPLARRGKERTDTQYF. The CDR3 DNA follows: TGTGCCTGGAGTACCCCATTGGCCCGGCGGGGGAAGGAACGGACAGATACGCAGTATTTT.